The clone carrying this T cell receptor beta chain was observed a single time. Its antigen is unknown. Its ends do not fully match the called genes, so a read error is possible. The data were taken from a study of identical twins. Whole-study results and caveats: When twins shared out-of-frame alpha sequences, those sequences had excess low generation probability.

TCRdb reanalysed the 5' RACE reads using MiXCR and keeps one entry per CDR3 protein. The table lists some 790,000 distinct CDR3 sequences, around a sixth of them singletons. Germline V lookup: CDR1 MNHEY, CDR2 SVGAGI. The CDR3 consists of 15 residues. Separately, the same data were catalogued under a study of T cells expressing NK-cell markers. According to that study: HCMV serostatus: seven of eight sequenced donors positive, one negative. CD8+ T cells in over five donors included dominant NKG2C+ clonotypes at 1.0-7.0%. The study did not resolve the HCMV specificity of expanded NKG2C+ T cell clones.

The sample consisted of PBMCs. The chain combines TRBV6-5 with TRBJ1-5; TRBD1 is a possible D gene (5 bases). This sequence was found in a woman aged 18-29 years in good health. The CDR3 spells CASSFLGGSNQLQHF. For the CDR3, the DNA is TGTGCCAGCAGTTTTTTGGGGGGTAGCAATCAGCTCCAGCATTTT.